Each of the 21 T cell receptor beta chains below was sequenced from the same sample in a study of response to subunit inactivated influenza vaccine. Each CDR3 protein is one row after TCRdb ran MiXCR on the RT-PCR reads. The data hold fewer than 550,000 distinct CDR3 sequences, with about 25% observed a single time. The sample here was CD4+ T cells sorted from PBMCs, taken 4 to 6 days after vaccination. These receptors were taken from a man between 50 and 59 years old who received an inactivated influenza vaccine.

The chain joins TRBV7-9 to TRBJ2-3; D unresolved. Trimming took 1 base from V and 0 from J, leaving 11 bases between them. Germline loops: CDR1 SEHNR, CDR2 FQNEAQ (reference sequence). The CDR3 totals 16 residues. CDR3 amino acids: CASSLDKVASTDTQYF. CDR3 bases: TGTGCCAGCAGCTTAGATAAGGTTGCTAGCACAGATACGCAGTATTTT.

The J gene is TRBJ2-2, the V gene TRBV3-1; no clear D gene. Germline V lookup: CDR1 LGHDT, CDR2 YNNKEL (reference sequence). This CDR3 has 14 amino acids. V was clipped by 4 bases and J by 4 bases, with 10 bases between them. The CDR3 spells CASSLGSITGELFF. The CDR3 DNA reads TGTGCCAGCAGCCTAGGGTCCATCACCGGGGAGCTGTTTTTT.

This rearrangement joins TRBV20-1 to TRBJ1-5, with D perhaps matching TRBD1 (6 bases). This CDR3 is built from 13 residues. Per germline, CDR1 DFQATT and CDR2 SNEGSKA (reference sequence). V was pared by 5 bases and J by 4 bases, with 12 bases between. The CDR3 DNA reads TGCAGTGCTGCCCGGGGGCAGAATCAGCCCCAGCATTTT. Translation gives CSAARGQNQPQHF.

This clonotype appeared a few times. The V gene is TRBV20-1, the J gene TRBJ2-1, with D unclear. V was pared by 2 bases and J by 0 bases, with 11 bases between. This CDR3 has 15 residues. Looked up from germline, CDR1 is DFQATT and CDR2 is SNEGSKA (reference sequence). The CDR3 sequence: CSARRAPSSYNEQFF. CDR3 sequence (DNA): TGCAGTGCTAGAAGGGCCCCGAGCTCCTACAATGAGCAGTTCTTC.

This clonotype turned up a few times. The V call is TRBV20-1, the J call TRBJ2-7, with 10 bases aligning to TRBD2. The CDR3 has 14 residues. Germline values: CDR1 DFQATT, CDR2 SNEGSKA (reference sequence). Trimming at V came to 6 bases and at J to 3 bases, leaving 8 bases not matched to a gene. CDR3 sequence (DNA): TGCAGTGCCTCAAGCGGGGGGGAACTCTACGAGCAGTACTTC. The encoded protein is CSASSGGELYEQYF.

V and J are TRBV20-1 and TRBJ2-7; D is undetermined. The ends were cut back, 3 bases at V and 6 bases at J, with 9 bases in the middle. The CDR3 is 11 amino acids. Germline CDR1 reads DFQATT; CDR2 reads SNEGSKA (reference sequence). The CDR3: CSASGPPEQYF. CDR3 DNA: TGCAGTGCTAGCGGACCCCCCGAGCAGTACTTC.

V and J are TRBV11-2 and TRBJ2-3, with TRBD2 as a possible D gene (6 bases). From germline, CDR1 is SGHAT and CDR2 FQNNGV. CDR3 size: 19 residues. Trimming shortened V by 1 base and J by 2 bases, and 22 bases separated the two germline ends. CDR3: CASSLVSGRVGGATDTQYF. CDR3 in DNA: TGTGCCAGCAGCTTAGTTAGTGGACGGGTTGGCGGGGCCACAGATACGCAGTATTTT.

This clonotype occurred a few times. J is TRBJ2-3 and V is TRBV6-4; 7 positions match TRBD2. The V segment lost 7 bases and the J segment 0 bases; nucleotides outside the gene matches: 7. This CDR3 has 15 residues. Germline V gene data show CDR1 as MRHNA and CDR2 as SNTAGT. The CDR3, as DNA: TGTGCCAGCAATTACCTAGCGGCTAGCACAGATACGCAGTATTTT. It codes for CASNYLAASTDTQYF.

CDR3 residues: CASSGTGRPSGQYF. CDR3 in DNA: TGTGCCAGCAGTGGAACGGGACGACCATCGGGGCAGTACTTC. The V call is TRBV12-3 or TRBV12-4, the J call TRBJ2-7, with D tentatively TRBD1 or TRBD2 (5 bases each). V lost 5 bases and J lost 9, with 20 bases in between. The CDR3 loop spans 14 amino acids.

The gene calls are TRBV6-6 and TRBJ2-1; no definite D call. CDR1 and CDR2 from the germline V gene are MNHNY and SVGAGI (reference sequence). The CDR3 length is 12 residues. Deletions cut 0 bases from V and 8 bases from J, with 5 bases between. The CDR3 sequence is CASSYSPYEQFF. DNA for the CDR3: TGTGCCAGCAGTTACTCGCCGTATGAGCAGTTCTTC.

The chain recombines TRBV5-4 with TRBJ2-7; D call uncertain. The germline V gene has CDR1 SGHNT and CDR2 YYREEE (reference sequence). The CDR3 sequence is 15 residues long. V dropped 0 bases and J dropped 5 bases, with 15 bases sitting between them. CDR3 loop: CASSLDGVGFDEQYF. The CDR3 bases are TGTGCCAGCAGCTTGGATGGTGTAGGTTTTGACGAGCAGTACTTC.

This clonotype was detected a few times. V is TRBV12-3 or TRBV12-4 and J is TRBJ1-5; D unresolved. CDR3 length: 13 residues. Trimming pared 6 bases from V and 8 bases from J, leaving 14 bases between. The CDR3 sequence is CASSPGVREPQHF. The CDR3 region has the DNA TGTGCCAGCAGCCCCGGCGTCCGGGAGCCCCAGCATTTT.

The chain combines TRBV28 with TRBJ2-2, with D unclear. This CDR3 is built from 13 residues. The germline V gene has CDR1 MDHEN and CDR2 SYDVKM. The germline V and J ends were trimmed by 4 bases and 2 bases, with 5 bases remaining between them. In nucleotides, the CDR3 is TGTGCCAGCAGTTCTCTAAACACCGGGGAGCTGTTTTTT. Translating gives CASSSLNTGELFF.

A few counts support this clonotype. The CDR3 is CSARDSLGLAGGTDTQYF. The CDR3 region has the DNA TGCAGTGCTAGAGATTCCCTGGGACTAGCGGGAGGAACAGATACGCAGTATTTT. The chain combines TRBV20-1 with TRBJ2-3; 15 bases map to TRBD2. Per germline, CDR1 DFQATT and CDR2 SNEGSKA (reference sequence). V trimming: 0 bases; J trimming: 3 bases; junction bases outside the gene matches: 7. This CDR3 is 18 amino acids long.

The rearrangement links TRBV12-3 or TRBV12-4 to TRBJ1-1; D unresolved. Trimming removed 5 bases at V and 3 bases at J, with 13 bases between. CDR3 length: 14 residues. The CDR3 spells CASSNVPQDTEAFF. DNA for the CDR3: TGTGCCAGCAGTAACGTCCCCCAGGACACTGAAGCTTTCTTT.

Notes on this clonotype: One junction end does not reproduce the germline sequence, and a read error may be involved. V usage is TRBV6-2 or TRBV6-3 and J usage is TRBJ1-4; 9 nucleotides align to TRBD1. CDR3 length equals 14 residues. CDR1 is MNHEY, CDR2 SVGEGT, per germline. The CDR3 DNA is TGTGCCAGCAGGACTCGGGACAGGGATGAAAGACTGTTTTTT. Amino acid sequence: CASRTRDRDERLFF.

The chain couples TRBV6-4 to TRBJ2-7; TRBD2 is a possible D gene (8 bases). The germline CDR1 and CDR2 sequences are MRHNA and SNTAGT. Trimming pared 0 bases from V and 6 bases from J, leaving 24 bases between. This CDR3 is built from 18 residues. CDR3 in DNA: TGTGCCAGCAGTGACTCATTCGCGGGAGGCCACAGGGGTAGCGAGCAGTACTTC. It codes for CASSDSFAGGHRGSEQYF.

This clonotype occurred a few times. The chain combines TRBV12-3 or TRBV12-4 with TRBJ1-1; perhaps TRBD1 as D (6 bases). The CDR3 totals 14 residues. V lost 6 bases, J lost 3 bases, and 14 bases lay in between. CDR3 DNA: TGTGCCAGCAGAAATGGACAGACTTACACTGAAGCTTTCTTT. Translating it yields CASRNGQTYTEAFF.

The CDR3, as DNA: TGTGCCATCAGTGATACTAGCGGGGTTTACAATGAGCAGTTCTTC. This gives the protein CAISDTSGVYNEQFF. V is TRBV10-3 and J is TRBJ2-1, with 10 nucleotides matching TRBD2. Per the germline V gene, CDR1 is ENHRY and CDR2 is SYGVKD. J was trimmed by 4 bases and V by 3 bases; bases with no gene match: 3. The CDR3 sequence is 15 residues long.

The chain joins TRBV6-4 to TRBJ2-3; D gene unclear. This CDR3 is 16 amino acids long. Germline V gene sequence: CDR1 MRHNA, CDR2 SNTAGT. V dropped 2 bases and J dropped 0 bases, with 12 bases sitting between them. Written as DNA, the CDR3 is TGTGCCAGCAGTGACGAAGTGCCAGATAGCACAGATACGCAGTATTTT. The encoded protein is CASSDEVPDSTDTQYF.

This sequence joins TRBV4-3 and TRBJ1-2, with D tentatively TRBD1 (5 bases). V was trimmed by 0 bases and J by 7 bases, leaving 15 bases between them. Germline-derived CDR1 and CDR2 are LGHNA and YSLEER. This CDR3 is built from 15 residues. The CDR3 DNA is TGCGCCAGCAGCCAAGATGATTTCATGAGGGGTGGCTACACCTTC. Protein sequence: CASSQDDFMRGGYTF.